These 13 T cell receptor beta chains share one sample of origin, sequenced in a study of beta chain features in type 1 diabetes. Expressed TCRB transcripts were sequenced after all isolated RNA was converted to cDNA. The repertoire was sequenced with immunoSEQ multiplex PCR; TCRdb's copy has only in-frame clones and lacks some. Here the sample spans 900,000 or so clones, roughly 16% being singletons. Sequencing was performed on naive CD4+ T cells from blood. The receptors derive from a woman younger than 35 in good health.

The chain joins TRBV28 to TRBJ1-2, with 7 bases matching TRBD1. The germline CDR1 and CDR2 sequences are MDHEN and SYDVKM. The CDR3 spans 16 residues. The V and J ends lost 6 bases and 3 bases, in that order; junction bases with no gene match: 13. CDR3 sequence reads: CASSTRQDRTDYGYTF. The CDR3 DNA follows: TGTGCCAGCAGCACCCGCCAGGACAGGACGGACTATGGCTACACCTTC.

The gene calls are TRBV28 and TRBJ2-7, with 9 bases aligning to TRBD1. The CDR3 has 13 residues. Per the germline V gene, CDR1 is MDHEN and CDR2 is SYDVKM. V trimming: 5 bases; J trimming: 6 bases; junction bases outside the gene matches: 5. Here the CDR3 DNA reads TGTGCCAGCAGTGTACAGGGGGCGGTCGAGCAGTACTTC. This translates into CASSVQGAVEQYF.

This chain joins TRBV28 and TRBJ1-2; 8 bases fit TRBD1. With V trimmed by 3 bases and J by 3 bases, 3 bases remained unmatched. Germline V gene data show CDR1 as MDHEN and CDR2 as SYDVKM. The CDR3 runs to 14 residues. In DNA, the CDR3 is TGTGCCAGCAGTTTCCTGGACAGGGACTATGGCTACACCTTC. Amino acid sequence: CASSFLDRDYGYTF.

The rearrangement joins TRBV7-9 to TRBJ2-7; a weak D match, TRBD2 (6 bases). CDR3 length: 15 residues. With 1 base removed from V and 7 bases from J, the gap between germline ends came to 17 bases. Germline V CDR1 and CDR2: SEHNR, FQNEAQ (reference sequence). The CDR3 region is CASSLGGDPRGEQYF. In DNA, the CDR3 is TGTGCCAGCAGCTTAGGCGGGGACCCTCGGGGGGAGCAGTACTTC.

J is TRBJ1-2 and V is TRBV6-6, with D possibly TRBD1 on 6 matching bases. Germline CDR1 MNHNY, CDR2 SVGAGI (reference sequence). The V end was cut by 0 bases, the J end by 4 bases, with 9 bases between. The CDR3 has 14 amino acids. DNA of the CDR3: TGTGCCAGCAGTTACTCACAGGGCGTCTATGGCTACACCTTC. This codes for CASSYSQGVYGYTF.

There are a few counts of this clone. This chain joins TRBV28 and TRBJ2-1; TRBD2 matches at 9 bases. Germline trimming cut 6 bases from V and 8 bases from J; bases unmatched to any gene: 14. This CDR3 is 16 amino acids long. Germline-derived CDR1 and CDR2 are MDHEN and SYDVKM. CDR3 nucleotide sequence: TGTGCCAGCAGCTCGCCGACTAGCGGACTCTGGGATGAGCAGTTCTTC. It is translated as CASSSPTSGLWDEQFF.

This clone has just a few counts. This specimen includes other DNA sequences encoding the same CDR3. The CDR3 spells CASSDRTGGNQPQHF. In nucleotides, the CDR3 is TGTGCCAGCAGTGATCGGACAGGGGGCAATCAGCCCCAGCATTTT. The chain employs TRBV2 and TRBJ1-5; TRBD1 matches 9 bases. CDR3 length equals 15 residues. The germline V gene encodes CDR1 SNHLY and CDR2 FYNNEI. The V segment lost 3 bases and the J segment 2 bases; nucleotides outside the gene matches: 2.

The V and J genes are TRBV18 and TRBJ1-2; unclear D gene. This CDR3 is built from 12 residues. In germline, CDR1 is KGHSH, CDR2 LQKENI. V shed 2 bases and J shed 3 bases, with 4 bases lying between them. The DNA of the CDR3 is TGTGCCAGCTCACCAGAGTACTATGGCTACACCTTC. Its translation: CASSPEYYGYTF. Filled out from reference TRBV18 and TRBJ1-2, the complete variable domain reads NAGVMQNPRHLVRRRGQEARLRCSPMKGHSHVYWYRQLPEEGLKFMVYLQKENIIDESGMPKERFSAEFPKEGPSILRIQQVVRGDSAAYFCASSPEYYGYTFGSGTRLTVV.

A few counts support this clone. This chain links TRBV19 with TRBJ2-7, with TRBD2 matching over 12 bases. V lost 5 bases and J lost 2; bases outside the gene matches: 13. Germline lookup yields CDR1 LNHDA and CDR2 SQIVND (reference sequence). The CDR3 extends over 18 amino acids. The CDR3 sequence: CASSPGLAGSGSPYEQYF. The CDR3 DNA sequence: TGTGCCAGTAGTCCAGGACTAGCGGGGAGTGGGAGCCCCTACGAGCAGTACTTC.

The J gene is TRBJ2-1, the V gene TRBV5-4; 7 bases line up with TRBD2. The CDR3 sequence is 15 residues long. J lost 4 bases, V lost 5 bases, and 9 bases had no gene match. Germline V lookup: CDR1 SGHNT, CDR2 YYREEE (reference sequence). Here the CDR3 DNA reads TGTGCCAGCAGGACCGATAGCGGGTTGTACAATGAGCAGTTCTTC. Protein: CASRTDSGLYNEQFF.

The table lists this clone with a few counts. Other nucleotide sequences from this sample produce the same CDR3. This sequence joins TRBV7-9 and TRBJ2-1; D is unclear. The germline V gene encodes CDR1 SEHNR and CDR2 FQNEAQ (reference sequence). Trimming stripped 0 bases from V and 2 bases from J, with 8 bases between. This CDR3 region has 15 residues. The CDR3 sequence: CASSLAGSTYNEQFF. CDR3 DNA: TGTGCCAGCAGCTTAGCGGGGTCCACCTACAATGAGCAGTTCTTC. The full variable domain, rest sourced from reference TRBV7-9 and TRBJ2-1, is DTGVSQNPRHKITKRGQNVTFRCDPISEHNRLYWYRQTLGQGPEFLTYFQNEAQLEKSRLLSDRFSAERPKGSFSTLEIQRTEQGDSAMYLCASSLAGSTYNEQFFGPGTRLTVL.

The rearrangement uses TRBV6-6 and TRBJ1-2; D ambiguous. Between the trimmed V and J ends, which lost 2 bases and 8 bases, there was a span of 18 bases. This CDR3 contains 15 residues. The germline V gene has CDR1 MNHNY and CDR2 SVGAGI (reference sequence). The CDR3 DNA reads TGTGCCAGCAGTTACGTATTAGACTCCCGGGTGGGCTACACCTTC. It is translated as CASSYVLDSRVGYTF.

V is TRBV11-3 and J is TRBJ2-1; D possibly corresponds to TRBD2 (6 bases). Germline CDR1 is SGHNT and CDR2 is YENEEA. Trimming pared 2 bases from V and 7 bases from J, leaving 12 bases between. CDR3 length: 14 residues. The CDR3 DNA follows: TGTGCCAGCAGCTTAAACGGAGGGGTGAATGAGCAGTTCTTC. Translated, it gives CASSLNGGVNEQFF.